These 18 T cell receptor beta chains share one sample of origin, sequenced in a study of CD8+ T cells in alopecia areata. Treatment noted: oral pan-JAK inhibitor, 5-10 mg twice daily. Following extraction, RNA underwent reverse transcription to cDNA, which served as the sequencing template. Libraries were prepared by immunoSEQ multiplex PCR; TCRdb keeps only in-frame clonotypes and omits some of them. The sample lists roughly 210,000 clones; around two fifths were seen once. Sequencing used CD4+ T cells sorted from blood, obtained at approximately week 36, from a patient treated with tofacitinib. The receptor source for this set is a human donor with alopecia areata.

V usage is TRBV15 and J usage is TRBJ1-5, with TRBD1 matching over 10 bases. Germline CDR1 and CDR2: LNHNV and YYDKDF (reference sequence). CDR3 length equals 18 residues. The ends lost 0 bases at V and 1 base at J; junction bases unmatched: 6. The CDR3 DNA reads as TGTGCCACCAGCAGAGATTACGTGGGACAGGGGAGCAATCAGCCCCAGCATTTT. It yields the protein CATSRDYVGQGSNQPQHF.

This chain connects TRBV4-1 to TRBJ1-2, with D unclear. CDR1 is MGHRA and CDR2 is YSYEKL in the germline V gene. The CDR3 runs to 13 residues. The ends were cut back, 4 bases at V and 4 bases at J, with 10 bases in the middle. In DNA form, the CDR3 reads TGCGCCAGCAGCCTCGGCGGGTCCTATGGCTACACCTTC. Translating it yields CASSLGGSYGYTF.

This clone came up a few times. The CDR3 nucleotides are TGTGCCAGCAGCTTTCGGGACAACTCCTACGAGCAGTACTTC. Encoded protein: CASSFRDNSYEQYF. This sequence joins TRBV2 and TRBJ2-7; D possibly corresponds to TRBD1 (6 bases). The V gene's germline CDR1 is SNHLY and CDR2 FYNNEI. Trimming pared 6 bases from V and 0 bases from J, leaving 12 bases between. The CDR3 extends over 14 amino acids.

This chain uses TRBV2 with TRBJ2-1, with D maybe TRBD2 (7 bases). CDR3 size: 14 residues. CDR1 and CDR2 from the germline V gene are SNHLY and FYNNEI. V gave up 11 bases and J gave up 9 bases, with 23 bases separating them. CDR3 coding DNA: TGTGCCTGCGGGGGCTCCACTGTTTGGCTTGAGCAGTTCTTC. Amino acids: CACGGSTVWLEQFF.

This clone was seen a handful of times. The chain joins TRBV2 to TRBJ2-7; 14 nucleotides align to TRBD2. Germline V gene lookup returns CDR1 SNHLY and CDR2 FYNNEI. The CDR3 has 16 amino acids. The V gene end was trimmed by 6 bases and the J gene end by 3 bases; junction bases not matched to a gene: 7. The CDR3 sequence: CASSEQGTSGSYEQYF. In nucleotides, the CDR3 is TGTGCCAGCAGCGAACAGGGGACTAGCGGGAGCTACGAGCAGTACTTC.

V usage is TRBV10-3 and J usage is TRBJ2-7, with TRBD1 identical over 12 bases. Germline V gene data show CDR1 as ENHRY and CDR2 as SYGVKD. Trimming took 3 bases from V and 1 from J; bases not matched to a gene: 4. The CDR3 runs 16 residues. The CDR3 region has the DNA TGTGCCATCAGTGAACCGGGACAGGGGGCTTCCTACGAGCAGTACTTC. It yields the protein CAISEPGQGASYEQYF.

V and J are TRBV5-1 and TRBJ1-2; D possibly corresponds to TRBD1 (6 bases). CDR1 is SGHRS, CDR2 YFSETQ, per germline. V dropped 4 bases and J dropped 6 bases, with 22 bases sitting between them. The CDR3 length is 16 residues. The CDR3 region has the DNA TGCGCCAGCAGCCCCCGTTTTGCGGGGGCGATCGATGGCTACACCTTC. This codes for CASSPRFAGAIDGYTF.

V gene TRBV4-1 combines with J gene TRBJ2-4, with D maybe TRBD2 (6 bases). CDR1 is MGHRA, CDR2 YSYEKL, per germline. V dropped 1 base and J dropped 0 bases, with 13 bases sitting between them. The CDR3 totals 17 residues. DNA for the CDR3: TGCGCCAGCAGCCAAGGGTTAGCGGTACTAGCCAAAAACATTCAGTACTTC. Its protein is CASSQGLAVLAKNIQYF.

The chain recombines TRBV7-8 with TRBJ2-5; D remains ambiguous. Looked up from germline, CDR1 is SGHVS and CDR2 is FQNEAQ. This CDR3 contains 13 residues. Trimming shortened V by 1 base and J by 5 bases, and 8 bases separated the two germline ends. The CDR3 loop reads CASSLGIRETQYF. The CDR3 DNA is TGTGCCAGCAGCTTAGGGATCCGGGAGACCCAGTACTTC.

The CDR3 loop is CASSQTRQGWTIYF. CDR3 in DNA: TGTGCCAGCAGCCAAACCCGACAGGGTTGGACCATATATTTT. The chain couples TRBV4-2 to TRBJ1-3; 7 nucleotides match TRBD1. V was clipped by 2 bases and J by 10 bases; unmatched bases: 8. CDR1 and CDR2 (germline): LGHNA, YNFKEQ. The CDR3 has 14 amino acids.

This clone was observed a handful of times. The chain uses TRBV5-1 and TRBJ2-1, with 10 nucleotides matching TRBD2. Looked up from germline, CDR1 is SGHRS and CDR2 is YFSETQ. CDR3 length equals 19 residues. V gave up 5 bases and J gave up 1 base; unmatched junction bases: 15. CDR3 coding DNA: TGCGCCAGCAGACAACTAGCGGGACCTCTTATGGGGTCCTACAATGAGCAGTTCTTC. Translated, it gives CASRQLAGPLMGSYNEQFF.

In this sample, this clone turned up many times. The genes are TRBV9 and TRBJ1-1, with 9 positions matching TRBD1. The germline V gene encodes CDR1 SGDLS and CDR2 YYNGEE. J was trimmed by 8 bases and V by 10 bases; bases with no gene match: 15. The length of the CDR3 is 14 residues. The CDR3 here is CARPGTGFFREAFF. CDR3 bases: TGTGCCCGACCCGGGACAGGGTTCTTCAGAGAAGCTTTCTTT.

The chain has TRBV4-1 and TRBJ1-5; D is perhaps TRBD1 (6 bases). The CDR3 is 14 residues long. Germline CDR1 and CDR2: MGHRA and YSYEKL. Trimming took off 6 bases at V and 0 bases at J, with 9 bases between the two ends. Written as DNA, the CDR3 is TGCGCCAGCAGTCAGGGGCATAGCAATCAGCCCCAGCATTTT. It translates to CASSQGHSNQPQHF.

This clone was seen a few times. The chain joins TRBV7-2 to TRBJ2-1; perhaps TRBD1 as D (5 bases). The CDR3 is 14 residues long. V gave up 10 bases and J gave up 4 bases, with 17 bases separating them. Germline loops: CDR1 SGHTA, CDR2 FQGNSA. DNA of the CDR3: TGTGCCATGACAGCCGGCCGGAGTTACAATGAGCAGTTCTTC. Translating it yields CAMTAGRSYNEQFF. Using reference TRBV7-2 and TRBJ2-1 for the parts outside the CDR3, the full variable domain is GAGVSQSPSNKVTEKGKDVELRCDPISGHTALYWYRQSLGQGLEFLIYFQGNSAPDKSGLPSDRFSAERTGGSVSTLTIQRTQQEDSAVYLCAMTAGRSYNEQFFGPGTRLTVL.

Points on this clone: This specimen includes other DNA sequences encoding the same CDR3. The chain has TRBV5-1 and TRBJ2-2; unclear D gene. This CDR3 contains 13 residues. The V gene's germline CDR1 is SGHRS and CDR2 YFSETQ. V was pared by 0 bases and J by 5 bases, with 5 bases between. The CDR3 region has the DNA TGCGCCAGCAGCTTGGGACGGACCGGGGAGCTGTTTTTT. As protein: CASSLGRTGELFF.

Only a few counts were recorded for this clone. The rearrangement uses TRBV7-3 and TRBJ2-5; 13 bases are a match to TRBD2. The V and J ends lost 5 bases and 3 bases, in that order; junction bases with no gene match: 3. The CDR3 has 15 residues. Germline CDR1 SGHTA, CDR2 FQGTGA. This chain's CDR3 is CASSLGLAGEETQYF. In DNA form, the CDR3 reads TGTGCCAGCAGCCTAGGACTAGCGGGGGAAGAGACCCAGTACTTC.

This clone was counted only a few times. This chain connects TRBV7-9 to TRBJ2-7; TRBD2 matches 9 bases. The ends lost 5 bases at V and 5 bases at J; junction bases unmatched: 7. Per germline, CDR1 SEHNR and CDR2 FQNEAQ (reference sequence). This CDR3 is built from 14 residues. CDR3 bases: TGTGCCAGCAGCCGCAATAGCGGGAGTAACGAGCAGTACTTC. Its protein product is CASSRNSGSNEQYF.

CDR3 in DNA: TGCAGCGGAATAACAGGGGGCACTGAAAAACTGTTTTTT. The encoded protein is CSGITGGTEKLFF. The rearrangement joins TRBV29-1 to TRBJ1-4; 9 nucleotides line up with TRBD1. Germline values: CDR1 SQVTM, CDR2 ANQGSEA. After removal of 7 bases from V and 7 bases from J, the junction contained 7 bases not matched to a gene. There are 13 residues in the CDR3.